The clone carrying this T cell receptor beta chain was counted between two and nine times. This specimen belongs to a study of T-cell memory formation after mild COVID-19. Study-level background: Largely, the TCR clusters proved donor specific.

The CDR3 has 13 amino acids. Germline V gene data show CDR1 as SGHNT and CDR2 as YYREEE (reference sequence). V was cut by 0 bases and J by 7 bases, with 10 bases left in between. TCRdb analysed the 5' RACE reads with MiXCR anew, one entry per CDR3 protein. Of around 370,000 distinct CDR3 sequences listed, around 20% were seen once; the top ten hold under 15%. The sequencing input was PBMCs or a T cell subset sorted from them (not recorded which). The genes are TRBV5-4 and TRBJ1-1; D remains unclear. The TCR originated in an adult woman who had mild COVID-19 (a few samples of this study predate the infection). Cell type and time point are not known. Here the CDR3 DNA reads TGTGCCAGCAGCTTGGCCAGGAACTATGAAGCTTTCTTT. Translated: CASSLARNYEAFF.